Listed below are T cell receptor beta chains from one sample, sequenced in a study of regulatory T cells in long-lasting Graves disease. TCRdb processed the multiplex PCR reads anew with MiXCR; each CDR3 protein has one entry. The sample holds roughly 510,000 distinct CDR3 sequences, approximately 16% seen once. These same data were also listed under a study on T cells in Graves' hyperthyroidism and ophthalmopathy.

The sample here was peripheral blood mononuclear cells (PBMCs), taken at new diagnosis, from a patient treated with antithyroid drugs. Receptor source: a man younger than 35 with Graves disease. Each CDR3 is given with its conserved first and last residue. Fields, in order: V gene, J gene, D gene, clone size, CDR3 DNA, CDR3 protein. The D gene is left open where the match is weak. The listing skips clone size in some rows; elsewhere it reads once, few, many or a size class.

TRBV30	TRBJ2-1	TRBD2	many	TGTGCCTGGGGGCCACGCGGGGGAATGGCGAATGAGCAGTTCTTC	CAWGPRGGMANEQFF
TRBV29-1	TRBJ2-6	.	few	TGCAGCGTTGAAGTACGGGGGCGCACTGACTCTGGGGCCAACGTCCTGACTTTC	CSVEVRGRTDSGANVLTF
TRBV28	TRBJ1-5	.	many	TGTGCCAGCAGCCGAAGTGGTCAGCCCCAGCATTTT	CASSRSGQPQHF
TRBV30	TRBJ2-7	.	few	TGTGCCTGGAGTAAGAACTCACCCTACGAGCAGTACTTC	CAWSKNSPYEQYF
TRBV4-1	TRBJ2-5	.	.	TGCGCCAGCAGCCAGGCAGGGTTCGGAGAGACCCAGTACTTC	CASSQAGFGETQYF
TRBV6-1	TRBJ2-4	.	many	TGTGCCAGCAGTACCCCTACCCTCGAAGCCAAAAACATTCAGTACTTC	CASSTPTLEAKNIQYF
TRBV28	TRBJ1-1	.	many	TGTGCCAGCAGTTCAGACACGAACACTGAAGCTTTCTTT	CASSSDTNTEAFF
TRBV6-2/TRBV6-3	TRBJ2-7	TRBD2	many	TGTGCCAGCAGTTACTCGTTAGTAGCGGGCTTGGGCTACGAGCAGTACTTC	CASSYSLVAGLGYEQYF
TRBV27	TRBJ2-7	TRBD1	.	TGTGCCAGCACCCGGACAGGGGTCCACGAGCAGTACTTC	CASTRTGVHEQYF
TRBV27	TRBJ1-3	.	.	TGTGCCAGCTCTCCAGGTACCAGCTCTGGAAACACCATATATTTT	CASSPGTSSGNTIYF
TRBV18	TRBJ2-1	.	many	TGTGCCAGCTCGAGTGGGTCTGACTCCTACAATGAGCAGTTCTTC	CASSSGSDSYNEQFF
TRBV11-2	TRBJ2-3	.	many	TGTGCCAGCCAAGGCACAGATACGCAGTATTTT	CASQGTDTQYF
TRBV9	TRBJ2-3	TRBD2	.	TGTGCCAGCAGCGTAGGAGGCGGGAGAAGTTCAGATACGCAGTATTTT	CASSVGGGRSSDTQYF
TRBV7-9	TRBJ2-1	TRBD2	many	TGTGCCAGCAGCTTATCCGGTAGCGGGAGTTTCTACAATGAGCAGTTCTTC	CASSLSGSGSFYNEQFF
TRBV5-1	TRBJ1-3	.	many	TGCGCCAGCAGCCGGGACACCTCTGGAAACACCATATATTTT	CASSRDTSGNTIYF
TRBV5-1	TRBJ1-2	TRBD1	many	TGCGCCAGCAGCCCACAGGACAGGGGGCGTCTTGATGGCTACACCTTC	CASSPQDRGRLDGYTF
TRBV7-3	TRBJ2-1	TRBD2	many	TGTGCCAGCAGCTTGAGGACTAGTGACAATGAGCAGTTCTTC	CASSLRTSDNEQFF
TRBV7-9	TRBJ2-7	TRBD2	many	TGTGCCAGCAGCCGCGACTTGACTAGCGGGAGTATCTGCGAGCAGTACTTC	CASSRDLTSGSICEQYF